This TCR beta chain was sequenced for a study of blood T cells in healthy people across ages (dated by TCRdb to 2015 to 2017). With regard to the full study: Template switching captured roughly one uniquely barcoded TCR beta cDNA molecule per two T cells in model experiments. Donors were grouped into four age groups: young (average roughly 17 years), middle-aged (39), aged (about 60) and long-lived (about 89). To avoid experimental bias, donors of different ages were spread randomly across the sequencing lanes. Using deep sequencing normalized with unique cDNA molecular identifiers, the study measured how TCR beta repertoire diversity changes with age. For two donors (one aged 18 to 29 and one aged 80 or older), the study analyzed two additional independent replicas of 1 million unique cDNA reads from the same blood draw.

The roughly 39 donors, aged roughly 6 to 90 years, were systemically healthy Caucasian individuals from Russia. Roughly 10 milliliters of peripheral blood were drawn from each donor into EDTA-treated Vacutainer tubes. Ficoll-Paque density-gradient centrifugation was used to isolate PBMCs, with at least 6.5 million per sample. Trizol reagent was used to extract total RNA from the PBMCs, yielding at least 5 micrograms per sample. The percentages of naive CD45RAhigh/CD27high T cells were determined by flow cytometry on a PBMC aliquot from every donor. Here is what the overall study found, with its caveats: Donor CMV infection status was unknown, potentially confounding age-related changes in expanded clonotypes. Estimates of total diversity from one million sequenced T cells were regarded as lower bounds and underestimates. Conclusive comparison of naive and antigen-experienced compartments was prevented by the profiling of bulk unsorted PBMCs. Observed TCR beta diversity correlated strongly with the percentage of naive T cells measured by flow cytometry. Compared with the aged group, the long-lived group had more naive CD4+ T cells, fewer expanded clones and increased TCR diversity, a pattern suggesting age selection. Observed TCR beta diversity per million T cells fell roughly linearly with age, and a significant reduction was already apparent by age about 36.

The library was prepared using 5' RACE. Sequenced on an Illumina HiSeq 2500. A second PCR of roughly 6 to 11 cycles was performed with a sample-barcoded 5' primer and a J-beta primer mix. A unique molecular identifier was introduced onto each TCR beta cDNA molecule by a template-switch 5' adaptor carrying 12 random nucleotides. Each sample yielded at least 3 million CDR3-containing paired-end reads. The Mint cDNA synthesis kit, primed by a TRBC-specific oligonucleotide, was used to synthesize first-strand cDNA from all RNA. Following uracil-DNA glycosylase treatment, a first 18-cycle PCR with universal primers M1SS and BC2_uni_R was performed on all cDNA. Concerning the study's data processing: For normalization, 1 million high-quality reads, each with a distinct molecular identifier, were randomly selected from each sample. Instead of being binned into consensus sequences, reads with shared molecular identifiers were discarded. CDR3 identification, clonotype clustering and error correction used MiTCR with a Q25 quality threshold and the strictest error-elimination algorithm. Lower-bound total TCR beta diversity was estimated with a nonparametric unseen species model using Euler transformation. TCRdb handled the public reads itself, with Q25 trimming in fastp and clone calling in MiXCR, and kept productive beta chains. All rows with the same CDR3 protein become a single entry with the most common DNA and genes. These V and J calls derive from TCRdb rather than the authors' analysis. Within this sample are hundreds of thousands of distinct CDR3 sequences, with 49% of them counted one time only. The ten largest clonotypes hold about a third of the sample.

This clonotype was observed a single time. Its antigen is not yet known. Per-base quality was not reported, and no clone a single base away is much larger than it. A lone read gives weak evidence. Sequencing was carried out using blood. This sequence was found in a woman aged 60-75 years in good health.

CDR3 sequence: CASSLSGRNYNEQFF. The sequence in DNA is TGTGCCAGCAGCTTGAGCGGGAGAAACTACAATGAGCAGTTCTTC. This sequence uses TRBV7-2 and TRBJ2-1; the central 8 bases match TRBD2. As encoded in the germline V gene, CDR1 is SGHTA while CDR2 is FQGNSA. The cysteine opens and the phenylalanine closes a CDR3 of 15 amino acids. Only the CDR3 DNA stays, 45 bases, in frame from base 1. Germline trimming amounts to 3 bases on V and 3 bases on J, with 4 as the count of junction bases outside the gene matches. The CDR3 plus the reference TRBV7-2 and TRBJ2-1 genes for the other parts give the full variable domain: GAGVSQSPSNKVTEKGKDVELRCDPISGHTALYWYRQSLGQGLEFLIYFQGNSAPDKSGLPSDRFSAERTGGSVSTLTIQRTQQEDSAVYLCASSLSGRNYNEQFFGPGTRLTVL.